The rows below give T cell receptor beta chains drawn from one sample of a study of cytomegalovirus exposure and HLA in healthy donors. TCRdb's copy holds only in-frame clones and misses some; the assay was immunoSEQ multiplex PCR. The repertoire holds about 190,000 clones, with about an eighth as singletons. The sample comprised PBMCs. These receptors were taken from a man aged 50 to 59 in good health and CMV-seropositive. Each CDR3 is given with its conserved first and last residue. The D gene is left open where the match is weak. Clone size is not always given. Where it is, it says once, few, many or a class for expanded clones.

clone_size d_call j_call v_call cdr3_aa cdr3_nt
few TRBD1 TRBJ1-4 TRBV6-5 CASSYSGTGVNEKLFF TGTGCCAGCAGTTACTCTGGGACAGGAGTTAATGAAAAACTGTTTTTT
few . TRBJ2-5 TRBV7-9 CASSPSGRASRETQYF TGTGCCAGCAGCCCTTCCGGCAGGGCCTCCAGGGAGACCCAGTACTTC
. TRBD1 TRBJ1-3 TRBV5-1 CASSPAGTDGNTIYF TGCGCCAGCAGCCCGGCCGGGACAGATGGAAACACCATATATTTT
. . TRBJ2-3 TRBV5-1 CASSKVPGTIPADTQYF TGCGCCAGCAGCAAGGTGCCGGGGACAATCCCCGCAGATACGCAGTATTTT
. . TRBJ1-2 TRBV5-6 CASSLEGVFNYGYTF TGTGCCAGCAGCTTGGAAGGGGTGTTCAACTATGGCTACACCTTC
. . TRBJ2-2 TRBV7-3 CASSLGHGELFF TGTGCCAGCAGCTTAGGGCACGGGGAGCTGTTTTTT
few TRBD2 TRBJ2-3 TRBV5-1 CASSVSGLSTDTQYF TGCGCCAGCAGCGTTAGCGGGCTAAGCACAGATACGCAGTATTTT
few TRBD1 TRBJ1-2 TRBV7-2 CASSPRQGRRDGYTF TGTGCCAGCAGCCCTAGACAGGGGCGGAGGGATGGCTACACCTTC
. . TRBJ2-2 TRBV11-2 CASGPGLPTGELFF TGTGCCAGCGGTCCGGGACTTCCAACCGGGGAGCTGTTTTTT
. TRBD2 TRBJ2-1 TRBV7-2 CASSPPSGHNEQFF TGTGCCAGCAGCCCCCCTAGCGGTCACAATGAGCAGTTCTTC
. TRBD1 TRBJ2-1 TRBV11-2 CASSRDRVDNEQFF TGTGCCAGCAGCCGGGACAGGGTTGACAATGAGCAGTTCTTC
few . TRBJ1-6 TRBV7-6 CASSLLPTDNSPLHF TGTGCCAGCAGCCTACTCCCGACAGATAATTCACCCCTCCACTTT
few . TRBJ1-5 TRBV11-1 CASSLYSGANQPQHF TGTGCCAGCAGCTTATATTCCGGTGCCAATCAGCCCCAGCATTTT
. TRBD1 TRBJ2-7 TRBV19 CASSTPTDRANEQYF TGTGCCAGTAGTACCCCGACGGACAGGGCGAACGAGCAGTACTTC
. . TRBJ2-3 TRBV5-4 CASSLQATTDTQYF TGTGCCAGCAGCTTGCAAGCGACCACAGATACGCAGTATTTT
. . TRBJ1-1 TRBV11-3 CASSLDGGSGTEAFF TGTGCCAGCAGCTTAGATGGGGGGTCGGGGACTGAAGCTTTCTTT
. . TRBJ1-2 TRBV27 CASSADRSSLANYGYTF TGTGCCAGCAGTGCAGACAGGAGCTCCTTAGCTAACTATGGCTACACCTTC
. TRBD1 TRBJ1-2 TRBV11-3 CASSLQGVGYGYTF TGTGCCAGCAGCTTACAGGGGGTAGGCTATGGCTACACCTTC
few . TRBJ1-5 TRBV5-1 CASSLDINQPQHF TGCGCCAGCAGCTTGGACATTAATCAGCCCCAGCATTTT
. . TRBJ1-5 TRBV7-2 CASSLSGVRNQPQHF TGTGCCAGCAGCTTATCAGGGGTACGCAATCAGCCCCAGCATTTT
few TRBD1 TRBJ1-6 TRBV5-1 CASSGGTGKGSPLHF TGCGCCAGCAGCGGGGGGACAGGGAAGGGTTCACCCCTCCACTTT
once TRBD2 TRBJ2-1 TRBV10-3 CAISPNPGLAGANEQFF TGTGCCATCAGTCCGAACCCGGGACTAGCGGGGGCCAATGAGCAGTTCTTC
. TRBD1 TRBJ1-2 TRBV28 CASRLTGDYGYTF TGTGCCAGCAGATTGACAGGGGACTATGGCTACACCTTC
few . TRBJ2-3 TRBV21-1 CASSGLLPDTDTQYF TGTGCCAGCAGCGGACTACTACCGGACACAGATACGCAGTATTTT
. . TRBJ1-5 TRBV5-6 CASSLASDTDPSNQPQHF TGTGCCAGCAGCTTGGCCTCGGACACCGACCCTAGCAATCAGCCCCAGCATTTT
. . TRBJ1-1 TRBV7-6 CASSSQGAEAFF TGTGCCAGCAGCTCGCAGGGTGCTGAAGCTTTCTTT
. . TRBJ2-5 TRBV7-9 CASSPTEYQETQYF TGTGCCAGCAGCCCGACTGAGTACCAAGAGACCCAGTACTTC
few TRBD1 TRBJ2-7 TRBV29-1 CSASPGQNYEQYF TGCAGCGCCAGCCCGGGACAGAACTACGAGCAGTACTTC
. . TRBJ1-6 TRBV4-3 CASSQVGGLGSPLHF TGCGCCAGCAGCCAAGTGGGGGGGTTAGGTTCACCCCTCCACTTT
. TRBD1 TRBJ2-2 TRBV4-3 CASSHNRETGGPGELFF TGCGCCAGCAGCCATAACAGGGAGACAGGGGGTCCCGGGGAGCTGTTTTTT
once . TRBJ1-1 TRBV5-4 CASSRGTADTEAFF TGTGCCAGCAGCCGGGGGACTGCAGACACTGAAGCTTTCTTT
few TRBD1 TRBJ2-3 TRBV5-1 CASSLAGTGGSDTQYF TGCGCCAGCAGCTTGGCCGGGACAGGGGGTTCAGATACGCAGTATTTT
few . TRBJ1-1 TRBV30 CAGTQGLLGTEAFF TGTGCCGGTACACAGGGTCTATTGGGCACTGAAGCTTTCTTT
. . TRBJ2-2 TRBV28 CASSPFTRGRTGELFF TGTGCCAGCAGTCCCTTCACCAGGGGTCGGACCGGGGAGCTGTTTTTT
. . TRBJ2-1 TRBV5-4 CASSSGLPGFNEQFF TGTGCCAGCAGCTCGGGACTCCCCGGTTTCAATGAGCAGTTCTTC
few . TRBJ1-6 TRBV2 CASRDTRTNSPLHF TGTGCCAGCAGGGACACCCGGACTAATTCACCCCTCCACTTT
few TRBD1 TRBJ2-2 TRBV2 CASRTGTGVGELFF TGTGCCAGCAGGACGGGGACAGGGGTCGGGGAGCTGTTTTTT
few . TRBJ2-5 TRBV7-2 CASSLEVIRQGETQYF TGTGCCAGCAGCTTAGAGGTAATCCGGCAGGGAGAGACCCAGTACTTC
. . TRBJ1-1 TRBV11-3 CASSLTGNTEAFF TGTGCCAGCAGCCTAACAGGGAACACTGAAGCTTTCTTT
. TRBD2 TRBJ2-2 TRBV7-2 CASRERGDTGELFF TGTGCCAGCAGGGAGCGGGGAGACACCGGGGAGCTGTTTTTT
few . TRBJ2-3 TRBV4-3 CASSQDEAPSTDTQYF TGCGCCAGCAGCCAAGATGAAGCACCTAGCACAGATACGCAGTATTTT
. TRBD1 TRBJ2-7 TRBV6-6 CASSYTGQVYEQYF TGTGCCAGCAGTTACACGGGACAGGTTTACGAGCAGTACTTC
. . TRBJ2-1 TRBV7-2 CASSQRAGRNEQFF TGTGCCAGCAGCCAAAGGGCAGGGAGGAATGAGCAGTTCTTC
few TRBD2 TRBJ2-7 TRBV10-3 CAISLGLAGTYEQYF TGTGCCATCAGTTTGGGACTAGCGGGCACCTACGAGCAGTACTTC
few . TRBJ1-2 TRBV5-1 CASSSRDWQKNYGYTF TGCGCCAGCAGCTCGCGGGATTGGCAAAAGAACTATGGCTACACCTTC
few . TRBJ1-2 TRBV4-2 CASSQRQGYGYTF TGTGCCAGCAGCCAGAGGCAGGGCTATGGCTACACCTTC
. TRBD1 TRBJ2-7 TRBV5-1 CASSSRTGGGEQYF TGCGCCAGCAGCTCCCGGACAGGGGGGGGCGAGCAGTACTTC
. . TRBJ1-2 TRBV9 CASSVGTASNRYTF TGTGCCAGCAGCGTAGGGACAGCTTCAAACCGCTACACCTTC
few . TRBJ2-1 TRBV6-5 CASSSVSDEQFF TGTGCCAGCAGTTCCGTGAGCGATGAGCAGTTCTTC
. TRBD2 TRBJ2-7 TRBV30 CAWTSGSYEQYF TGTGCCTGGACTAGCGGTTCCTACGAGCAGTACTTC
few . TRBJ1-5 TRBV5-6 CASSLGVGGNQPQHF TGTGCCAGCAGCTTGGGGGTAGGGGGCAATCAGCCCCAGCATTTT
. . TRBJ1-2 TRBV7-2 CASSSPPSVANYGYTF TGTGCCAGCAGCTCGCCTCCCTCTGTAGCTAACTATGGCTACACCTTC
few . TRBJ1-5 TRBV21-1 CASSKAGGTAGNQPQHF TGTGCCAGCAGCAAGGCGGGGGGAACTGCTGGCAATCAGCCCCAGCATTTT
few TRBD1 TRBJ1-3 TRBV5-6 CASSYRDSPGNTIYF TGTGCCAGCAGCTACCGGGACAGTCCAGGAAACACCATATATTTT